Below, 27 T cell receptor beta chains from the same sample are listed, as sequenced in a study of cytomegalovirus exposure and HLA in healthy donors. The PCR used 60 Vbeta and 13 Jbeta primers. Data came from immunoSEQ multiplex PCR; TCRdb stores just in-frame clones and leaves some out. This sample has about 120,000 clones, with around three quarters found just once. Sequenced: PBMCs. The source of these receptors is a man aged 25-45 years in good health and CMV-seropositive.

The chain combines TRBV11-1 with TRBJ2-5; weak D call: TRBD1 (6 bases). The J call may be wrong; the DNA end is better matched by TRBJ2-7. The V gene's germline CDR1 is SGHAT and CDR2 FQDESV (reference sequence). This CDR3 is 14 amino acids long. CDR3: CASSFLGHTYEQYF. In DNA, the CDR3 is TGTGCCAGCAGCTTTCTGGGACATACCTACGAGCAGTACTTC.

This clone occurred a few times. This chain connects TRBV19 to TRBJ2-2; a weak D match, TRBD1 (6 bases). Germline V gives CDR1 LNHDA, CDR2 SQIVND (reference sequence). The CDR3 sequence is 16 residues long. Trimming removed 4 bases at V and 6 bases at J, with 18 bases between. Here the CDR3 reads CASSTLLRGAAGELFF. The DNA for the CDR3 is TGTGCCAGTAGTACCCTCCTCAGGGGTGCTGCCGGGGAGCTGTTTTTT.

The gene calls are TRBV5-1 and TRBJ1-2, with TRBD1 matching over 10 bases. The J segment lost 0 bases and the V segment lost 4 bases, leaving 9 bases of the junction unmatched. Germline CDR1 and CDR2: SGHRS and YFSETQ. This CDR3 region has 17 residues. For the CDR3, the DNA is TGCGCCAGCAGCGTAACCGGGACAGGGGACGCTAACTATGGCTACACCTTC. This gives the protein CASSVTGTGDANYGYTF.

This rearrangement joins TRBV11-2 to TRBJ1-2; weak D call: TRBD1 (6 bases). The germline gives CDR1 SGHAT, CDR2 FQNNGV. This CDR3 has 14 amino acids. V lost 1 base, J lost 2 bases, and 8 bases lay in between. CDR3 loop: CASSLVGANYGYTF. CDR3 bases: TGTGCCAGCAGCTTAGTGGGGGCAAACTATGGCTACACCTTC.

The rearrangement links TRBV19 to TRBJ1-1, with 11 nucleotides matching TRBD1. There are 15 residues in the CDR3. The V gene's germline CDR1 is LNHDA and CDR2 SQIVND (reference sequence). The J segment lost 5 bases and the V segment lost 11 bases, leaving 13 bases of the junction unmatched. The CDR3, as DNA: TGTGCCTGCTTCTGGGACAGGGGGTTTAGTACTGAAGCTTTCTTT. This sequence encodes CACFWDRGFSTEAFF.

This clone was seen more than once but under ten times. The chain has TRBV6-1 and TRBJ2-5; D is perhaps TRBD2 (5 bases). CDR1 is MNHNS, CDR2 SASEGT, per germline. The CDR3 is 15 amino acids. Trimming pared 6 bases from V and 2 bases from J, leaving 16 bases between. The CDR3 region is CASSADLLKQETQYF. In DNA, the CDR3 is TGTGCCAGCAGCGCGGACTTACTTAAACAAGAGACCCAGTACTTC.

A word on this clone: The junction departs from the called germline gene at one end, perhaps through a read error. This sample includes further DNA sequences coding for the same CDR3. This sequence joins TRBV29-1 and TRBJ2-3, with D possibly being TRBD1 (7 bases). The CDR3 is 16 amino acids. CDR1 is SQVTM and CDR2 is ANQGSEA in the germline V gene. CDR3 amino acids: CSISRGGGAGADTQYF. In DNA, the CDR3 is TGCAGCATCTCCCGAGGGGGCGGAGCGGGCGCAGATACACAGTATTTT.

Concerning this clone itself: One junction end disagrees with the germline gene, perhaps due to a read error. The chain links TRBV7-9 to TRBJ1-4; D is unclear. The CDR3 is 11 residues long. CDR1 SEHNR and CDR2 FQNEAQ come from the germline V gene (reference sequence). The CDR3 sequence is CSSSFSEKLFF. The CDR3 DNA sequence: TGTTCCAGCAGCTTCAGTGAAAAACTGTTTTTT.

Concerning this clone: An end of the junction does not agree with germline; a read error may underlie this. CDR3 in DNA: TGTGCCAGCAGCTTACCATTATCTGGGGCCAACGGCCTGACTTTC. Translation: CASSLPLSGANGLTF. The chain is built from TRBV7-3 and TRBJ2-6; D perhaps matches TRBD1 (5 bases). The length of the CDR3 is 15 residues. Germline-derived CDR1 and CDR2 are SGHTA and FQGTGA.

The V gene is TRBV5-1, the J gene TRBJ2-5; 8 bases match TRBD2. The end of the DNA aligns better with TRBJ2-7, so the J call may be wrong. The CDR3 extends over 13 amino acids. The germline gives CDR1 SGHRS, CDR2 YFSETQ. The CDR3 spells CASRASGQSEQYF. In DNA form, the CDR3 reads TGCGCCAGCAGGGCTAGCGGGCAGTCCGAGCAGTACTTC.

V gene TRBV29-1 combines with J gene TRBJ2-1; 11 positions agree with TRBD2. Trimming took 7 bases from V and 7 from J; bases not matched to a gene: 9. The germline gives CDR1 SQVTM, CDR2 ANQGSEA. The length of the CDR3 is 14 residues. The chain's CDR3 is CSGPGLAVKNEQFF. CDR3 sequence (DNA): TGCAGCGGACCGGGACTAGCGGTTAAAAATGAGCAGTTCTTC.

The chain is built from TRBV4-2 and TRBJ1-5, with unresolved D. The CDR3 has 16 residues. Trimming took 0 bases from V and 4 from J, leaving 13 bases between them. The germline V gene encodes CDR1 LGHNA and CDR2 YNFKEQ. The CDR3 DNA is TGTGCCAGCAGCCAAGAGCGGCAGGACTTAAATCAGCCCCAGCATTTT. Amino acid sequence: CASSQERQDLNQPQHF.

This chain connects TRBV6-5 to TRBJ2-5; D may be TRBD2 (6 bases). Per the germline V gene, CDR1 is MNHEY and CDR2 is SVGAGI. This CDR3 region has 15 residues. V was pared by 6 bases and J by 3 bases, with 17 bases between. As DNA, the CDR3 is TGTGCCAGCAGGACTAGTTTACGGGGCGAAGAGACCCAGTACTTC. Translated, it gives CASRTSLRGEETQYF.

The chain carries TRBV7-2 and TRBJ2-5, with 9 positions matching TRBD2. The CDR3 has 13 amino acids. Germline V CDR1 and CDR2: SGHTA, FQGNSA. The J segment lost 5 bases and the V segment lost 2 bases, leaving 0 bases of the junction unmatched. DNA for the CDR3: TGTGCCAGCAGCTTAACTAGCGGGGAGACCCAGTACTTC. Its protein product is CASSLTSGETQYF.

The chain is built from TRBV2 and TRBJ2-1; no clear D. CDR3 length equals 10 residues. With 8 bases removed from V and 7 bases from J, the gap between germline ends came to 6 bases. CDR1 is SNHLY and CDR2 is FYNNEI in the germline V gene. In nucleotides, the CDR3 is TGTGCCAGCCTCGGGAATGAGCAGTTCTTC. This gives the protein CASLGNEQFF.

About this clone: Other DNA sequences in the sample encode the same CDR3. The rearrangement links TRBV7-9 to TRBJ1-5, with 9 nucleotides matching TRBD1. The V and J ends lost 5 bases and 7 bases, in that order; junction bases with no gene match: 6. The CDR3 runs to 14 residues. The germline gives CDR1 SEHNR, CDR2 FQNEAQ (reference sequence). The CDR3 nucleotides are TGTGCCAGCAGCCCCGGGACAGGGAACCAGCCCCAGCATTTT. This translates into CASSPGTGNQPQHF.

This clone was recorded once. This chain joins TRBV4-3 and TRBJ2-2, with TRBD2 as a possible D gene (5 bases). Trimming removed 0 bases at V and 0 bases at J, with 8 bases between. The CDR3 spans 16 residues. Germline CDR1 is LGHNA and CDR2 is YSLEER. The CDR3 is CASSQDGSANTGELFF. The CDR3, as DNA: TGCGCCAGCAGCCAAGATGGGAGCGCGAACACCGGGGAGCTGTTTTTT.

The rearrangement joins TRBV9 to TRBJ1-5; D unresolved. Trimming cost V 4 bases and J 4 bases, with 15 bases left between them. The CDR3 covers 15 residues. Germline values: CDR1 SGDLS, CDR2 YYNGEE. CDR3 sequence: CASSKSGGTNQPQHF. CDR3 bases: TGTGCCAGCAGCAAATCCGGAGGAACGAATCAGCCCCAGCATTTT. Combining the CDR3 with reference TRBV9 and TRBJ1-5 gives the whole variable domain DSGVTQTPKHLITATGQRVTLRCSPRSGDLSVYWYQQSLDQGLQFLIQYYNGEERAKGNILERFSAQQFPDLHSELNLSSLELGDSALYFCASSKSGGTNQPQHFGDGTRLSIL.

This chain links TRBV4-2 with TRBJ1-6; 7 bases are shared with TRBD1. In germline, CDR1 is LGHNA, CDR2 YNFKEQ. This CDR3 is built from 15 residues. The junction had 4 bases not matched to a gene; V was cut back by 1 base and J by 7 bases. CDR3: CASSQVQGDNSPLHF. As DNA, the CDR3 is TGTGCCAGCAGCCAAGTCCAGGGGGACAATTCACCCCTCCACTTT.

The rearrangement joins TRBV4-2 to TRBJ1-3; tentatively, D is TRBD1 (5 bases). The CDR3 covers 13 residues. The V gene's germline CDR1 is LGHNA and CDR2 YNFKEQ. V gave up 1 base and J gave up 7 bases, with 8 bases separating them. The CDR3 DNA reads TGTGCCAGCAGCCAAGTGGAGGGGAACACCATATATTTT. It encodes CASSQVEGNTIYF.

The chain combines TRBV11-2 with TRBJ1-1; 8 bases agree with TRBD1. Germline V gives CDR1 SGHAT, CDR2 FQNNGV. V lost 5 bases, J lost 1 base, and 6 bases stayed unmatched. The CDR3 is 15 amino acids. The CDR3 is CASSAGQGWNTEAFF. The CDR3 nucleotides are TGTGCCAGCAGCGCCGGACAGGGTTGGAACACTGAAGCTTTCTTT.

The gene calls are TRBV5-1 and TRBJ2-2, with 7 bases matching TRBD1. CDR1 SGHRS and CDR2 YFSETQ come from the germline V gene. The junction had 13 bases not matched to a gene; V was cut back by 4 bases and J by 13 bases. The CDR3 runs to 14 residues. The CDR3 sequence: CASSLGQARWALFF. CDR3 in DNA: TGCGCCAGCAGCCTCGGACAGGCTCGGTGGGCGCTGTTTTTT.

V and J are TRBV5-1 and TRBJ2-7, with D perhaps matching TRBD1 (6 bases). Per the germline V gene, CDR1 is SGHRS and CDR2 is YFSETQ. Trimming removed 4 bases at V and 1 base at J, with 15 bases between. The CDR3 length is 15 residues. The CDR3 loop reads CASSPRGSMSYEQYF. Here the CDR3 DNA reads TGCGCCAGCAGCCCAAGGGGGAGTATGTCCTACGAGCAGTACTTC.

The rearrangement joins TRBV19 to TRBJ2-3; 9 bases map to TRBD2. The V segment lost 5 bases and the J segment 3 bases; nucleotides outside the gene matches: 12. The CDR3 contains 17 residues. In germline, CDR1 is LNHDA, CDR2 SQIVND (reference sequence). The CDR3 here is CASSGLAGLPVTDTQYF. CDR3 nucleotides: TGTGCCAGTAGTGGTCTAGCGGGGTTGCCTGTGACAGATACGCAGTATTTT.

The chain combines TRBV14 with TRBJ2-3, with 14 positions matching TRBD2. CDR3 size: 18 residues. From germline, CDR1 is SGHDN and CDR2 FVKESK. The J segment lost 10 bases and the V segment lost 3 bases, leaving 15 bases of the junction unmatched. CDR3 in DNA: TGTGCCAGCAGCCACATCTTCTCCGGGACTAGCGGGAGAGTAGCGCAGTATTTT. Amino acid sequence: CASSHIFSGTSGRVAQYF.

For the CDR3, the DNA is TGTGCCAGCAGCCCATCGGGAGGATCCACCGGGGAGCTGTTTTTT. Protein product: CASSPSGGSTGELFF. The V and J genes are TRBV9 and TRBJ2-2; TRBD2 agrees at 7 bases. The CDR3 is 15 residues long. Per germline, CDR1 SGDLS and CDR2 YYNGEE. Trimming removed 4 bases from V and 4 bases from J; junction bases left unmatched: 7.

This clone was seen once. The chain combines TRBV4-1 with TRBJ2-1; D is possibly TRBD1 (6 bases). The germline V gene has CDR1 MGHRA and CDR2 YSYEKL. Trimming removed 3 bases from V and 0 bases from J, with 9 bases in between. CDR3 length: 15 amino acids. This CDR3 is CASSQRTDSYNEQFF. Written as DNA, the CDR3 is TGCGCCAGCAGCCAGCGGACAGACTCCTACAATGAGCAGTTCTTC.